These 15 T cell receptor beta chains came from one sample sequenced in a study of T-cell memory formation after mild COVID-19 (dated by TCRdb to about 2021). To prepare the library, 5' RACE was applied. TCRdb names Illumina NovaSeq 6000 as the instrument used. The raw public reads went through TCRdb reprocessing: fastp at Q25, MiXCR clone calling, in-frame beta chains kept. Every CDR3 protein is listed once, alongside the most common genes and DNA of its rows. Counted in this sample were approximately 300,000 distinct CDR3 sequences; less than 20% of them appeared once. Of the sample, about a fifth falls within the top ten clones. Specimen: PBMCs or a T cell subset sorted from them (not recorded which). The receptors here all came from a man between 18 and 29 years old who had mild COVID-19 (a few samples of this study predate the infection). The sample titles of this study are shuffled in the database, so cell type and time point are left out; the donor was told from shared clones.

This clonotype was observed once. The rearrangement links TRBV9 to TRBJ2-1; 8 bases match TRBD2. The ends lost 4 bases at V and 7 bases at J; junction bases unmatched: 4. Germline CDR1 reads SGDLS; CDR2 reads YYNGEE. The CDR3 contains 13 residues. The CDR3 coding sequence is TGTGCCAGCAGCACCGGGGGGGAGAATGAGCAGTTCTTC. Protein: CASSTGGENEQFF.

This clonotype showed up just a few times. The CDR3 coding sequence is TGCGCCAGCAGCCCAGGACTCCGGGGGGAAAGTGAGCAGTTCTTC. This gives the protein CASSPGLRGESEQFF. The J gene is TRBJ2-1, the V gene TRBV4-1, with 7 bases aligning to TRBD2. Germline-derived CDR1 and CDR2 are MGHRA and YSYEKL. V lost 4 bases and J lost 9; bases outside the gene matches: 12. This CDR3 has 15 residues.

This clonotype was counted only a few times. The V gene is TRBV7-2, the J gene TRBJ2-1, with 15 bases fitting TRBD2. V lost 0 bases and J lost 12; bases outside the gene matches: 3. CDR1 and CDR2 (germline): SGHTA, FQGNSA. CDR3 size: 15 residues. The CDR3, as DNA: TGTGCCAGCAGCTTAGCTGGGACTAGCGGGGGGTCGCAGTTCTTC. Translating gives CASSLAGTSGGSQFF.

This clonotype turned up a few times. The rearrangement links TRBV10-3 to TRBJ2-2, with TRBD2 matching over 11 bases. Looked up from germline, CDR1 is ENHRY and CDR2 is SYGVKD. V gave up 3 bases and J gave up 4 bases; unmatched junction bases: 1. The CDR3 is made up of 15 amino acids. CDR3 sequence reads: CAISDTSGGTGELFF. In DNA form, the CDR3 reads TGTGCCATCAGTGATACTAGCGGGGGCACCGGGGAGCTGTTTTTT.

This clonotype was seen more than once but under ten times. The rearrangement links TRBV5-1 to TRBJ1-1; no clear D. This CDR3 is built from 14 residues. Trimming took 1 base from V and 1 from J, leaving 8 bases between them. CDR1 SGHRS and CDR2 YFSETQ come from the germline V gene. The CDR3 sequence is CASSLTDPNTEAFF. The CDR3 DNA is TGCGCCAGCAGCTTGACAGACCCGAACACTGAAGCTTTCTTT.

The table lists this clonotype with many counts. This chain connects TRBV11-2 to TRBJ2-7, with TRBD2 matching 7 bases. V gave up 4 bases and J gave up 0 bases; unmatched junction bases: 18. This CDR3 has 19 amino acids. The germline V gene encodes CDR1 SGHAT and CDR2 FQNNGV. The CDR3 sequence: CASSSGGGYGTESSYEQYV. The CDR3 DNA follows: TGTGCCAGCAGCTCCGGGGGAGGGTACGGGACCGAGAGCTCCTACGAGCAGTACGTC.

This clonotype was seen repeatedly, ten times or more. The V call is TRBV7-7, the J call TRBJ2-3; D gene ambiguous. The V end lost 2 bases, the J end lost 0 bases, and 9 bases lay between the germline ends. The CDR3 contains 15 residues. From germline, CDR1 is SSHAT and CDR2 FNYEAQ (reference sequence). The CDR3 sequence: CASSLTGPSTDTQYF. The CDR3 DNA is TGTGCCAGCAGCTTAACGGGCCCGAGCACAGATACGCAGTATTTT.

This clonotype has just a few counts. In DNA, the CDR3 is TGTGCCAGCAGTCCGGCGGGTGGGAACACCGGGGAGCTGTTTTTT. Residues: CASSPAGGNTGELFF. The chain is built from TRBV6-5 and TRBJ2-2; possibly TRBD2 for D (5 bases). CDR1 and CDR2 (germline): MNHEY, SVGAGI. Trimming cost V 5 bases and J 1 base, with 11 bases left between them. CDR3 size: 15 residues.

This clonotype was observed at least ten times. This sequence joins TRBV7-7 and TRBJ2-3; D might be TRBD1 (6 bases). V was shortened by 5 bases and J by 2 bases, with 11 bases between the two germline ends. Germline V gene sequence: CDR1 SSHAT, CDR2 FNYEAQ (reference sequence). The CDR3 is 14 residues long. CDR3 protein: CASSQDSITDTQYF. The CDR3 DNA follows: TGTGCCAGCAGCCAGGACAGTATCACAGATACGCAGTATTTT.

The rearrangement joins TRBV24-1 to TRBJ2-2; D gene unclear. Germline CDR1 and CDR2: KGHDR and SFDVKD. The CDR3 has 13 amino acids. Trimming left V 1 base short and J 8 bases short, with 7 bases between. The CDR3 protein is CATSDFSGGELFF. CDR3 nucleotides: TGTGCCACCAGTGATTTCTCAGGAGGGGAGCTGTTTTTT.

This clonotype has only a few counts. The chain combines TRBV30 with TRBJ2-7; 7 bases fit TRBD1. The V gene end was trimmed by 4 bases and the J gene end by 0 bases; junction bases not matched to a gene: 0. The CDR3 contains 12 residues. Germline V lookup: CDR1 GTSNPN, CDR2 SVGIG (reference sequence). CDR3 in amino acids: CAWTGGSYEQYF. For the CDR3, the DNA is TGTGCCTGGACAGGGGGCTCCTACGAGCAGTACTTC. The variable domain in full, with the rest retrieved from reference TRBV30 and TRBJ2-7, is SQTIHQWPATLVQPVGSPLSLECTVEGTSNPNLYWYRQAAGRGLQLLFYSVGIGQISSEVPQNLSASRPQDRQFILSSKKLLLSDSGFYLCAWTGGSYEQYFGPGTRLTVT.

This clonotype turned up a few times. The V gene is TRBV29-1, the J gene TRBJ2-3, with 9 nucleotides matching TRBD1. CDR1 is SQVTM and CDR2 is ANQGSEA in the germline V gene. Trimming at V came to 5 bases and at J to 5 bases, leaving 5 bases not matched to a gene. The CDR3 totals 13 residues. As DNA, the CDR3 is TGCAGCGTTAACAGGGGGCGGCAAGATACGCAGTATTTT. It translates to CSVNRGRQDTQYF.

This clonotype was found a few times. The chain combines TRBV7-8 with TRBJ2-3; D might be TRBD1 or TRBD2, each matching 6 bases. V was shortened by 1 base and J by 1 base, with 9 bases between the two germline ends. Germline lookup yields CDR1 SGHVS and CDR2 FQNEAQ. The CDR3 loop spans 15 amino acids. The CDR3 reads CASSLEGGRTDTQYF. The CDR3 bases are TGTGCCAGCAGCTTAGAGGGGGGCCGCACAGATACGCAGTATTTT.

This chain joins TRBV11-2 and TRBJ2-4; possibly TRBD1 or TRBD2 for D (5 bases each). There are 12 residues in the CDR3. The germline gives CDR1 SGHAT, CDR2 FQNNGV. V shed 7 bases and J shed 8 bases, with 12 bases lying between them. The CDR3 loop is CASTHEGHIQYF. DNA for the CDR3: TGTGCCAGCACCCACGAGGGGCACATTCAGTACTTC. The whole variable domain, filled in from reference TRBV11-2 and TRBJ2-4, reads EAGVAQSPRYKIIEKRQSVAFWCNPISGHATLYWYQQILGQGPKLLIQFQNNGVVDDSQLPKDRFSAERLKGVDSTLKIQPAKLEDSAVYLCASTHEGHIQYFGAGTRLSVL.

The gene calls are TRBV20-1 and TRBJ2-5; a possible D gene is TRBD2 (6 bases). Per the germline V gene, CDR1 is DFQATT and CDR2 is SNEGSKA (reference sequence). V lost 5 bases to trimming and J lost 1 base, with 17 bases between them. CDR3 length: 15 residues. The CDR3 DNA reads TGCAGTGCTGGAGCCGCCCGGGGGACCCAAGAGACCCAGTACTTC. It encodes CSAGAARGTQETQYF.